This T cell receptor (beta chain) emerged from a study of blood T cells in healthy people across ages (dated by TCRdb to between 2014 and 2017). About the investigation overall: In model experiments, template switching captured roughly one uniquely barcoded TCR beta cDNA molecule for every two T cells. To track age-related changes in TCR beta repertoire diversity, the study relied on deep sequencing normalized with unique cDNA molecular identifiers. The donors were split into four age groups: young (average roughly 15 years), middle-aged (roughly 40), aged (62) and long-lived (about 74). For two donors (one aged 18 to 30 and one aged 80 or older), the study analyzed two additional independent replicas of 1 million unique cDNA reads from the same blood draw.

Paper-wide results and their limitations: Because donor CMV infection status was unknown, age-related changes in expanded clonotypes were potentially confounded. Observed TCR beta diversity per million T cells fell roughly linearly with age, and a significant reduction was already apparent by age approximately 40. Compared with the aged group, the long-lived group had more naive CD4+ T cells, fewer expanded clones and increased TCR diversity, a pattern suggesting age selection. There was a strong correlation between observed TCR beta diversity and the percentage of naive T cells measured by flow cytometry. Total diversity estimates from one million sequenced T cells were considered lower bounds and underestimates. Since profiling was done on bulk unsorted PBMCs, naive and antigen-experienced compartments could not be conclusively compared.

The 39 donors, aged about 6 to 95 years, were systemically healthy Caucasian individuals from Russia. Each donor gave about 9.8 milliliters of peripheral blood, drawn into EDTA-treated Vacutainer tubes. Ficoll-Paque density-gradient centrifugation was used to isolate PBMCs, with at least 7 million per sample. Total RNA, at least 6 micrograms per sample, was extracted from PBMCs with Trizol reagent. For every donor, flow cytometry on a PBMC aliquot measured the percentage of naive CD45RAhigh/CD27high T cells. The library was built by means of 5' RACE. The listed sequencing device is Illumina HiSeq 2500. A second PCR of roughly 7 to 12 cycles was performed with a sample-barcoded 5' primer and a J-beta primer mix. Each TCR beta cDNA molecule received a unique molecular identifier from a template-switch 5' adaptor carrying 12 random nucleotides. Each sample yielded at least 2.5 million CDR3-containing paired-end reads. First-strand cDNA was synthesized from all RNA with the Mint cDNA synthesis kit, primed by a TRBC-specific oligonucleotide. Following uracil-DNA glycosylase treatment, a first 18-cycle PCR with universal primers M1SS and BC2_uni_R was performed on all cDNA. The authors' pipeline ran thus. For normalization, 1 million high-quality reads, each with a distinct molecular identifier, were randomly selected from each sample. Reads with shared molecular identifiers were discarded instead of being binned into consensus sequences. MiTCR, run with a Q25 quality threshold and the strictest error-elimination algorithm, handled CDR3 identification, clonotype clustering and error correction. A nonparametric unseen species model using Euler transformation provided a lower-bound estimate of total TCR beta diversity. Through fastp at Q25 and MiXCR, TCRdb rebuilt clones from the public reads, retaining in-frame beta chains. Every entry covers one CDR3 protein and lists the most common genes and DNA from its rows. None of the V and J calls come from the authors' own analysis; TCRdb made them. In this sample the table shows 750,000 to 950,000 distinct CDR3 sequences, roughly 24% of which occur a single time. Around 3% of the sample belongs to the ten largest clones.

V and J are truncated by 1 base and 8 bases respectively, leaving an intervening sequence of 9 bases. The CDR3 runs 13 residues from the cysteine to the phenylalanine. Only the CDR3 DNA is retained, 39 bases long and in frame from the first base. The CDR1 and CDR2 encoded by the germline V gene are SGHTA and FQGNSA. Notes on this clonotype: Its antigen remains undetermined. The input lacks base qualities; no much larger clone sits a single base away.

Separately, the same data were catalogued under a study of T cells of mothers and their children. The second paper states: Nine systemically healthy Caucasian individuals served as donors, namely three mothers together with their six children. cDNA synthesis used all of the extracted RNA, with approximately 1.6 ug of RNA in each 15 ul reaction. In the second PCR, the M1S primer added sample barcodes and 2-4 random nucleotides. Each mother yielded over 8 million TCR beta CDR3 reads and each child some 3 million reads. In both related and unrelated pairs, thymic selection shapes the output of TCR recombination in a similar way, with inherited differences having only a minor effect. Normalized repertoire overlap in related mother-child pairs was always slightly higher than in unrelated mother-child pairs, but the difference was never significant. With a sensitivity of approximately 100 clones per million clonotypes, no persistent microchimeric T cell clones were detected. To look for features that set related mother-child pairs apart from unrelated individuals, the researchers ran deep NGS to compare the TCR beta repertoires of mothers and children. Mothers averaged roughly 36 +/- 4 years of age and children averaged about 10 +/- 4 years. After adapter ligation was performed with NEBNext reagents, the libraries were sequenced on an Illumina HiSeq 2000 with 100+100 nt paired-end reads. To prevent cross-contamination, the mother and child libraries were prepared a month apart and were sequenced in separate runs. For each donor, between about 450,000 and 2,300,000 distinct TCR beta clonotypes were identified. Naive TCR beta clonotypes were estimated from low-frequency clonotypes matched to each donor's FACS-determined naive share, without sorting.

The chain links TRBV7-2 with TRBJ2-4, with TRBD1 as a weak D call on 6 bases. The material sequenced was blood. The TCR sequence derives from a boy younger than 18 in good health. The CDR3 reads as follows: CASSLGAGDIQYF. The DNA sequence reads TGTGCCAGCAGCTTAGGGGCAGGGGACATTCAGTACTTC.